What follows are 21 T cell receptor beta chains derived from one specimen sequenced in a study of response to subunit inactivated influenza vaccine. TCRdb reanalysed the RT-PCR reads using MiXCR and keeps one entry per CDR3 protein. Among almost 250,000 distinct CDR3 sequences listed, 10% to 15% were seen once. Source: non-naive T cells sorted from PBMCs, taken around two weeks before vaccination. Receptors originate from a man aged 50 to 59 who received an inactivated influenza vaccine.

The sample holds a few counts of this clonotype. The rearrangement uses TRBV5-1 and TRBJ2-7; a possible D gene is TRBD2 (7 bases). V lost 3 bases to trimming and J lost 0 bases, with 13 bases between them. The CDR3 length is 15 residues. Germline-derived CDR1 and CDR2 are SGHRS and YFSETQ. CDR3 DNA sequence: TGCGCCAGCAGCTGGGGGGGCACGAGCTCCTACGAGCAGTACTTC. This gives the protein CASSWGGTSSYEQYF.

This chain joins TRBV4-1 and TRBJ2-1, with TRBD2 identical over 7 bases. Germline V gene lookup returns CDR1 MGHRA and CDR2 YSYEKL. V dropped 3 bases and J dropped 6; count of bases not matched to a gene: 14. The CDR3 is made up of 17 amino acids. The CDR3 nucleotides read TGCGCCAGCAGCCAGGAACTGACTAGCCGGTTCGGCAATGAGCAGTTCTTC. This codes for CASSQELTSRFGNEQFF.

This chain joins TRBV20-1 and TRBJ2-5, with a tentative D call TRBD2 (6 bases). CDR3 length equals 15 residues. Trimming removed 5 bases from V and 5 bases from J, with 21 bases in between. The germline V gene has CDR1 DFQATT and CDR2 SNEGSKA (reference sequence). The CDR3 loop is CSADSGLLSEETQYF. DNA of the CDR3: TGCAGTGCTGACTCGGGACTCCTGAGTGAGGAGACCCAGTACTTC.

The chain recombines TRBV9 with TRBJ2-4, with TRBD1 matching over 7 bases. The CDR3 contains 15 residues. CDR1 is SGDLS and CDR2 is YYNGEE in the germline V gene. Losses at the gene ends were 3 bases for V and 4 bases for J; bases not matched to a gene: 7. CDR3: CASSGAGTVKNIQYF. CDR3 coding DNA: TGTGCCAGCAGCGGCGCCGGGACAGTGAAAAACATTCAGTACTTC.

CDR3 sequence: CSATPGYNQPQHF. The CDR3 coding sequence is TGCAGTGCGACTCCGGGTTACAATCAGCCCCAGCATTTT. The chain links TRBV20-1 to TRBJ1-5; D not certain. Trimming pared 6 bases from V and 3 bases from J, leaving 12 bases between. Germline V gives CDR1 DFQATT, CDR2 SNEGSKA (reference sequence). The CDR3 has 13 amino acids.

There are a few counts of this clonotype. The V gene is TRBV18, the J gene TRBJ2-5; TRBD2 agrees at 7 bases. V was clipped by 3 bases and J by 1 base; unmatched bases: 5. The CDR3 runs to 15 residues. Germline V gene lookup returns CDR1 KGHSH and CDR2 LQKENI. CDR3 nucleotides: TGTGCCAGCTCACCGAGGGTAGCGGGCCAAGAGACCCAGTACTTC. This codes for CASSPRVAGQETQYF.

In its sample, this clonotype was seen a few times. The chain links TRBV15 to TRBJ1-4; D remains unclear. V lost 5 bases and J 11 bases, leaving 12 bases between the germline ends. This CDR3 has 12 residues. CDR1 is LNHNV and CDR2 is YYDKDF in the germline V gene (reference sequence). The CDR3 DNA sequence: TGTGCCACCAGCTCCACAGAGACTAAACTGTTTTTT. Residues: CATSSTETKLFF.

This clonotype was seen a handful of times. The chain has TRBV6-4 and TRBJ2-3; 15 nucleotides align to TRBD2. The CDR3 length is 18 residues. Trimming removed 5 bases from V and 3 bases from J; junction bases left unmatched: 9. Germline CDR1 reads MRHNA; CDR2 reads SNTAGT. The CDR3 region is CASSPSGLAGGPTDTQYF. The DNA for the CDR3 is TGTGCCAGCAGTCCCTCCGGACTAGCGGGGGGGCCGACAGATACGCAGTATTTT.

The CDR3 loop is CASSSGRTRDTEAFF. CDR3 in DNA: TGTGCCAGTAGCTCGGGCCGAACACGGGACACTGAAGCTTTCTTT. This chain uses TRBV19 with TRBJ1-1, with D hard to call. The ends were cut back, 6 bases at V and 3 bases at J, with 17 bases in the middle. Per germline, CDR1 LNHDA and CDR2 SQIVND (reference sequence). The CDR3 has 15 amino acids.

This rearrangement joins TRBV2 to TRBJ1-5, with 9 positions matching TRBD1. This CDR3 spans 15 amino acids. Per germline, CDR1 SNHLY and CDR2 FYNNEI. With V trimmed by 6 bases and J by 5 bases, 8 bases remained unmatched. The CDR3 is CASSQQGAGYQPQHF. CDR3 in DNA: TGTGCCAGCAGCCAACAGGGGGCCGGGTATCAGCCCCAGCATTTT.

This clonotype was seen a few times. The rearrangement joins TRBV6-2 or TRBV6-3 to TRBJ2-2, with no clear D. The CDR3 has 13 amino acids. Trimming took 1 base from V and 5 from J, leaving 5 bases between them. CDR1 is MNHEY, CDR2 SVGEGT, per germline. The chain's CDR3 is CASSYYRTGELFF. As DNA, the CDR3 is TGTGCCAGCAGTTACTATAGGACCGGGGAGCTGTTTTTT.

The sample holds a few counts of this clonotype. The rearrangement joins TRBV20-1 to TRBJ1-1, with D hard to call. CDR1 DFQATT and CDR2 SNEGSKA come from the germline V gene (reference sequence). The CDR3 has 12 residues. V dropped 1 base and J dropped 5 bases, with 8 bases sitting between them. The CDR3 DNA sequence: TGCAGTGCTAGAGGATCCTTGACTGAAGCTTTCTTT. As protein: CSARGSLTEAFF.

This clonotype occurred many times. The CDR3, as DNA: TGCAGTGCTAGACCAGGGGAAAGGGGGCTGAATGAGCAGTTCTTC. It encodes CSARPGERGLNEQFF. This chain connects TRBV20-1 to TRBJ2-1, with TRBD1 matching over 7 bases. There are 15 residues in the CDR3. Losses at the gene ends were 2 bases for V and 7 bases for J; bases not matched to a gene: 11. Germline lookup yields CDR1 DFQATT and CDR2 SNEGSKA (reference sequence).

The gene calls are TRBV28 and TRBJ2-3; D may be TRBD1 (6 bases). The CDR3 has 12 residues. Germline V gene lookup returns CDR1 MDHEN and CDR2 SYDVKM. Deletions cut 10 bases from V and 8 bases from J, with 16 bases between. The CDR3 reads CATYQGQGTQYF. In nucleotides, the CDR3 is TGTGCCACTTATCAGGGGCAAGGTACGCAGTATTTT.

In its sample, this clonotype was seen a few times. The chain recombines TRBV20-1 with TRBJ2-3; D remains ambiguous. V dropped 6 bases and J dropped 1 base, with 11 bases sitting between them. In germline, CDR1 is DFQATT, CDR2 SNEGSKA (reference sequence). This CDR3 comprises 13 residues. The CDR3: CSAVGGGTDTQYF. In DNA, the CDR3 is TGCAGTGCAGTCGGCGGAGGCACAGATACGCAGTATTTT.

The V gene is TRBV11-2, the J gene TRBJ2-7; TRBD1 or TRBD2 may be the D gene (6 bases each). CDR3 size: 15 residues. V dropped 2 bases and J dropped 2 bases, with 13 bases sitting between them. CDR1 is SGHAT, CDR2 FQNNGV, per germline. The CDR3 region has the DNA TGTGCCAGCAGCTTACTAATAGGGGGGCCCTACGAGCAGTACTTC. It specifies CASSLLIGGPYEQYF.

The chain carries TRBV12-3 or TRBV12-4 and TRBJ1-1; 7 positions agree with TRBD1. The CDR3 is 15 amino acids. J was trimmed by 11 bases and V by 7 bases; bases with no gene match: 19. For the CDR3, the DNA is TGTGCCAGCACTTCCGGACAGGTTATCCCCCGGATTGCTTTCTTT. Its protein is CASTSGQVIPRIAFF.

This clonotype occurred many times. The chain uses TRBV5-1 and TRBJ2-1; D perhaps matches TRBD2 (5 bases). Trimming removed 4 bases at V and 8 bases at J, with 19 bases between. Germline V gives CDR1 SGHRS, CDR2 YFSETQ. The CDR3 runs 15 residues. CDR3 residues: CASSEQGLTSDEQFF. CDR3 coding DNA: TGCGCCAGCAGCGAACAAGGACTGACCTCGGATGAGCAGTTCTTC.

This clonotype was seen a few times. The CDR3 sequence: CSARASSVSTDTQYF. The CDR3 DNA is TGCAGTGCTAGAGCGAGTAGCGTTAGCACAGATACGCAGTATTTT. V is TRBV20-1 and J is TRBJ2-3, with a possible D match to TRBD2 (5 bases). Germline V lookup: CDR1 DFQATT, CDR2 SNEGSKA (reference sequence). Trimming cost V 1 base and J 0 bases, with 11 bases left between them. The CDR3 extends over 15 amino acids.

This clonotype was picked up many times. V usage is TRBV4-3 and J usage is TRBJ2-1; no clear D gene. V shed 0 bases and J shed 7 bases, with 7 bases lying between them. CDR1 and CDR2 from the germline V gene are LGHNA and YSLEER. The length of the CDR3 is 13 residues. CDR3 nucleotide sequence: TGCGCCAGCAGCCAAGAAATTCGGAATGAGCAGTTCTTC. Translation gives CASSQEIRNEQFF.

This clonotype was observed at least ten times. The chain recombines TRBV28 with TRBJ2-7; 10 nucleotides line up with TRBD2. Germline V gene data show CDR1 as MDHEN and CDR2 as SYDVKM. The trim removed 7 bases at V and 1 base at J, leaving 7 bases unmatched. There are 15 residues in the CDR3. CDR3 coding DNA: TGTGCCAGCAAGTTGGGAGCGGGAGGGTCCTACGAGCAGTACTTC. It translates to CASKLGAGGSYEQYF.